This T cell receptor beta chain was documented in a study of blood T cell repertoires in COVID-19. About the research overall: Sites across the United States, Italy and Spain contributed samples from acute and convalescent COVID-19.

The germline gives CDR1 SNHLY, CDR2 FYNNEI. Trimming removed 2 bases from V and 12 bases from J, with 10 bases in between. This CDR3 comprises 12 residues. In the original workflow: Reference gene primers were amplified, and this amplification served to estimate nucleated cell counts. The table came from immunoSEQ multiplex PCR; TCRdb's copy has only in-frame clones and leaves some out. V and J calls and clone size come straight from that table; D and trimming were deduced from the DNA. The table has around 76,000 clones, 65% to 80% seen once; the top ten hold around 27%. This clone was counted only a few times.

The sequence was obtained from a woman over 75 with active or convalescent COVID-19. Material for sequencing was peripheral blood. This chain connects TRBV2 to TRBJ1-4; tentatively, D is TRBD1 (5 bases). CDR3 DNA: TGTGCCAGCAGTGAACAGGGAGGGGAACTGTTTTTT. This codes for CASSEQGGELFF.